The text below deals with one T cell receptor beta chain. The data stem from a study of shared clonotypes between healthy human individuals. The authors distributed each subset's genomic DNA evenly over several immunoSEQ plates. Generated by immunoSEQ multiplex PCR, the TCRdb table keeps only in-frame clones and is missing some. The data contain some 690,000 clones, roughly 87% of them seen just once; the ten biggest clones take up 34%. Germline CDR1 reads SGHNT; CDR2 reads YYREEE (reference sequence). Trimming took 6 bases from V and 6 from J, leaving 14 bases between them. The length of the CDR3 is 13 residues.

The V and J genes are TRBV5-4 and TRBJ2-3, with TRBD2 as a possible D gene (7 bases). Source material: memory CD8+ T cells from PBMCs. Documented subset: CD45RO+ cells pooled with CCR7-negative TemRA cells. The source is a man aged 18 to 30 in good health. Some clones in this sample may be carry-over from other donors' samples. The CDR3 sequence: CASTSGGPDTQYF. CDR3 coding DNA: TGTGCCAGCACCTCGGGGGGCCCCGATACGCAGTATTTT.